The 28 T cell receptor beta chains below come from one sample, sequenced in a study of CD8+ T cells in alopecia areata. RNA was isolated and reverse transcribed to cDNA, the sequencing template. Assay: immunoSEQ multiplex PCR; the TCRdb copy retains only in-frame clones and omits some. The sample holds 150,000 to 200,000 clones, roughly 60% seen once. Treatment meaning: oral pan-JAK inhibitor, 5-10 mg twice daily. The sequences come from CD4+ T cells sorted from blood, collected at week 24, from a patient treated with tofacitinib. All receptors come from a human donor with alopecia areata.

This chain uses TRBV29-1 with TRBJ1-2, with D maybe TRBD1 (6 bases). V lost 4 bases and J 3 bases, leaving 9 bases between the germline ends. In germline, CDR1 is SQVTM, CDR2 ANQGSEA. CDR3 length equals 12 residues. The CDR3 region has the DNA TGCAGCGTTGTAAAGGGGGACTATGGCTACACCTTC. This codes for CSVVKGDYGYTF.

This clone was counted between two and nine times. This chain uses TRBV7-8 with TRBJ2-6; a weak D match, TRBD2 (5 bases). The CDR3 covers 18 residues. From germline, CDR1 is SGHVS and CDR2 FQNEAQ. Trimming stripped 1 base from V and 0 bases from J, with 13 bases between. CDR3 bases: TGTGCCAGCAGCTTAGTCGGACTGCTTATCTCTGGGGCCAACGTCCTGACTTTC. Translating gives CASSLVGLLISGANVLTF.

The gene calls are TRBV15 and TRBJ1-1; weak D call: TRBD1 (6 bases). Trimming took 5 bases from V and 0 from J, leaving 13 bases between them. This CDR3 has 15 amino acids. Per the germline V gene, CDR1 is LNHNV and CDR2 is YYDKDF (reference sequence). CDR3 bases: TGTGCCACCAGCCAAGGACAGATCATGAACACTGAAGCTTTCTTT. It specifies CATSQGQIMNTEAFF.

By proportion, this clone is medium-sized. This specimen includes other DNA sequences encoding the same CDR3. This chain connects TRBV29-1 to TRBJ1-1; 9 bases are shared with TRBD1. The ends lost 6 bases at V and 5 bases at J; junction bases unmatched: 7. The germline V gene has CDR1 SQVTM and CDR2 ANQGSEA. The CDR3 sequence is 13 residues long. CDR3 nucleotides: TGCAGCGTGGACAGGGGATCCGGAACTGAAGCTTTCTTT. This translates into CSVDRGSGTEAFF.

The chain couples TRBV12-5 to TRBJ2-7; D not certain. Germline CDR1 is LGHNT and CDR2 is FRNRAP. The germline V and J ends were trimmed by 7 bases and 3 bases, with 10 bases remaining between them. The CDR3 is made up of 12 amino acids. In nucleotides, the CDR3 is TGTGCTAGTGACCGGACCATCTACGAGCAGTACTTC. Translated, it gives CASDRTIYEQYF.

To note about this clone: The same CDR3 can be traced to other DNA sequences in this sample. The rearrangement joins TRBV6-5 to TRBJ1-2, with 7 bases fitting TRBD1. Germline-derived CDR1 and CDR2 are MNHEY and SVGAGI. CDR3 length: 12 residues. V shed 6 bases and J 2 bases; nucleotides not matched to a gene: 0. The CDR3 coding sequence is TGTGCCAGCAGACAGGGGAACTATGGCTACACCTTC. This gives the protein CASRQGNYGYTF.

This chain joins TRBV9 and TRBJ1-2; D perhaps matches TRBD1 (5 bases). Trimming pared 1 base from V and 7 bases from J, leaving 14 bases between. CDR3 length: 14 amino acids. Germline loops: CDR1 SGDLS, CDR2 YYNGEE. Here the CDR3 reads CASSVRVTASGYTF. In DNA form, the CDR3 reads TGTGCCAGCAGCGTACGTGTGACAGCAAGTGGCTACACCTTC.

This chain joins TRBV7-2 and TRBJ2-7; D is uncertain. V was cut by 1 base and J by 6 bases, with 7 bases left in between. The germline CDR1 and CDR2 sequences are SGHTA and FQGNSA. CDR3 length: 12 amino acids. CDR3 region: CASSLVFTEQYF. CDR3 nucleotide sequence: TGTGCCAGCAGCTTAGTTTTCACCGAGCAGTACTTC.

The chain carries TRBV13 and TRBJ1-4, with 9 nucleotides matching TRBD1. V dropped 5 bases and J dropped 6; count of bases not matched to a gene: 7. The germline V gene encodes CDR1 PRHDT and CDR2 FYEKMQ (reference sequence). CDR3 length: 15 amino acids. For the CDR3, the DNA is TGTGCCAGCAGCCGGACAGGGGAGGGGTATGAAAAACTGTTTTTT. Its translation: CASSRTGEGYEKLFF.

The table lists this clone with a few counts. This chain connects TRBV21-1 to TRBJ2-7; the listed D gene, TRBD1, was not tested against the DNA. TRBV21-1 is listed as a pseudogene. The CDR3 runs 12 residues. CDR3 bases: TGTGCCAGCGGGACATTCCCCTACGAGCAGTACTTC. The encoded protein is CASGTFPYEQYF.

The V call is TRBV27, the J call TRBJ1-2, with 11 bases lining up with TRBD1. Losses at the gene ends were 8 bases for V and 8 bases for J; bases not matched to a gene: 10. The CDR3 is 14 residues long. The germline V gene has CDR1 MNHEY and CDR2 SMNVEV (reference sequence). The CDR3 is CASRYRDRGEGYTF. The CDR3 DNA reads as TGTGCCAGCCGCTATAGGGACAGGGGGGAAGGCTACACCTTC.

This clone occurred once. The rearrangement joins TRBV20-1 to TRBJ1-2, with a possible D match to TRBD1 (5 bases). CDR3 length equals 11 residues. The germline V gene encodes CDR1 DFQATT and CDR2 SNEGSKA (reference sequence). V lost 4 bases and J lost 4, with 7 bases in between. The DNA of the CDR3 is TGCAGTGCTACCGGGGGCTATGGCTACACCTTC. It specifies CSATGGYGYTF.

The chain links TRBV15 to TRBJ2-5; 9 nucleotides agree with TRBD1. Trimming at V came to 1 base and at J to 1 base, leaving 1 base not matched to a gene. Germline V lookup: CDR1 LNHNV, CDR2 YYDKDF (reference sequence). This CDR3 is 15 amino acids long. The CDR3 protein is CATSRADRGQETQYF. The DNA of the CDR3 is TGTGCCACCAGCAGAGCGGACAGGGGCCAAGAGACCCAGTACTTC. Variable domain in full (rest from reference TRBV15 and TRBJ2-5): DAMVIQNPRYQVTQFGKPVTLSCSQTLNHNVMYWYQQKSSQAPKLLFHYYDKDFNNEADTPDNFQSRRPNTSFCFLDIRSPGLGDTAMYLCATSRADRGQETQYFGPGTRLLVL.

The J gene is TRBJ2-7, the V gene TRBV19; a possible D gene is TRBD1 (5 bases). This CDR3 has 14 residues. V dropped 3 bases and J dropped 4 bases, with 13 bases sitting between them. The germline CDR1 and CDR2 sequences are LNHDA and SQIVND (reference sequence). The CDR3 protein is CASSMVGPGYEQYF. In nucleotides, the CDR3 is TGTGCCAGTAGTATGGTGGGGCCCGGGTACGAGCAGTACTTC.

The V and J genes are TRBV5-6 and TRBJ2-3, with no clear D. Trimming pared 4 bases from V and 3 bases from J, leaving 6 bases between. Germline loops: CDR1 SGHDT, CDR2 YYEEEE. The CDR3 runs 12 residues. CDR3: CASSLLTDTQYF. CDR3 sequence (DNA): TGTGCCAGCAGCCTCTTAACAGATACGCAGTATTTT.

This clone has more than one count but fewer than ten. The V call is TRBV23-1, the J call TRBJ1-4; perhaps TRBD1 as D (6 bases). TRBV23-1 is sorted into the ORF group, with uncertain function. The CDR3 sequence is 15 residues long. V shed 0 bases and J shed 5 bases, with 10 bases lying between them. The CDR3 DNA is TGCGCCAGCAGTCAATCCTGGGGGCTCAATGAAAAACTGTTTTTT. Translation: CASSQSWGLNEKLFF.

This clone was recorded many times. The CDR3 loop is CASSQSGLYGYTF. The CDR3 DNA reads TGCGCCAGCAGCCAGTCCGGACTCTATGGCTACACCTTC. This chain links TRBV4-3 with TRBJ1-2; D is undetermined. This CDR3 comprises 13 residues. Germline V CDR1 and CDR2: LGHNA, YSLEER. Deletions cut 3 bases from V and 4 bases from J, with 9 bases between.

This clone was detected a few times. Other DNA variants within this sample encode the same CDR3. V usage is TRBV29-1 and J usage is TRBJ2-7, with a weak D call TRBD2 (6 bases). CDR3 length: 13 amino acids. Germline CDR1 reads SQVTM; CDR2 reads ANQGSEA. The V gene lost 1 base and the J gene lost 4 bases, with 11 bases spanning the gap. The CDR3 DNA sequence: TGCAGCGTTGAAGCCTCCGGGGGTTACGAGCAGTACTTC. Its protein product is CSVEASGGYEQYF.

About this clone itself: An end of the junction differs from the germline gene, which may be a read error. The chain employs TRBV30 and TRBJ2-7; TRBD2 aligns across 12 bases. CDR3 length equals 12 residues. CDR1 is GTSNPN, CDR2 SVGIG, per germline (reference sequence). The CDR3 is CAWTVPGLAGQF. The CDR3 DNA follows: TGTGCCTGGACCGTACCGGGACTAGCGGGCCAATTC.

This chain connects TRBV15 to TRBJ1-4; D not resolved. This CDR3 region has 11 residues. CDR1 and CDR2 from the germline V gene are LNHNV and YYDKDF (reference sequence). The ends were cut back, 5 bases at V and 5 bases at J, with 3 bases in the middle. This chain's CDR3 is CATSENEKLFF. The CDR3 region has the DNA TGTGCCACCAGCGAGAATGAAAAACTGTTTTTT.

V usage is TRBV5-1 and J usage is TRBJ2-3; the D gene is possibly TRBD1 (5 bases). This CDR3 comprises 14 residues. CDR1 and CDR2 from the germline V gene are SGHRS and YFSETQ. V lost 4 bases and J lost 6, with 15 bases in between. DNA for the CDR3: TGCGCCAGCAGCCTTATCCAGGGTTTGGATACGCAGTATTTT. This codes for CASSLIQGLDTQYF.

This clone came up a few times. CDR3 sequence: CASSQVRELAASTDTQYF. The CDR3 DNA sequence: TGCGCCAGCAGCCAAGTCCGCGAACTAGCGGCTAGCACAGATACGCAGTATTTT. This chain uses TRBV4-1 with TRBJ2-3, with 8 bases aligning to TRBD2. This CDR3 has 18 amino acids. The V segment lost 1 base and the J segment 0 bases; nucleotides outside the gene matches: 9. CDR1 MGHRA and CDR2 YSYEKL come from the germline V gene.

This chain links TRBV29-1 with TRBJ2-7; TRBD1 matches 8 bases. Germline V CDR1 and CDR2: SQVTM, ANQGSEA. J lost 1 base, V lost 4 bases, and 3 bases had no gene match. The CDR3 length is 13 residues. The CDR3 DNA follows: TGCAGCGTTGGACAGGGGACTTCCTACGAGCAGTACTTC. Its protein product is CSVGQGTSYEQYF.

V and J are TRBV4-3 and TRBJ1-1; 8 bases agree with TRBD1. The CDR3 loop spans 13 amino acids. Germline V gene lookup returns CDR1 LGHNA and CDR2 YSLEER. Trimming cost V 5 bases and J 4 bases; bases outside gene matches: 3. The CDR3 DNA sequence: TGCGCCAGCAGCGCAGACAGGGGCACTGAAGCTTTCTTT. Translation gives CASSADRGTEAFF.

This chain joins TRBV30 and TRBJ1-1; possibly TRBD1 for D (5 bases). CDR1 is GTSNPN and CDR2 is SVGIG in the germline V gene (reference sequence). The germline V and J ends were trimmed by 3 bases and 5 bases, with 19 bases remaining between them. There are 15 residues in the CDR3. For the CDR3, the DNA is TGTGCCTGGAGCGTTCAGCATACGGGGCGAACTGAAGCTTTCTTT. Residues: CAWSVQHTGRTEAFF.

The chain couples TRBV7-9 to TRBJ2-3; 9 bases line up with TRBD1. V lost 3 bases, J lost 3 bases, and 1 base stayed unmatched. Germline CDR1 is SEHNR and CDR2 is FQNEAQ (reference sequence). The CDR3 sequence is 14 residues long. The CDR3 spells CASSLGQGTDTQYF. The CDR3 DNA follows: TGTGCCAGCAGCTTGGGACAGGGAACAGATACGCAGTATTTT.

This chain connects TRBV30 to TRBJ1-4, with 7 bases fitting TRBD1. Unmatched junction bases numbered 9, after V lost 3 bases and J lost 8 bases. Germline values: CDR1 GTSNPN, CDR2 SVGIG (reference sequence). The CDR3 has 14 residues. The CDR3 DNA sequence: TGTGCCTGGAGGACAGGGTCGGGGTGGGAAAAACTGTTTTTT. It translates to CAWRTGSGWEKLFF.

The chain joins TRBV27 to TRBJ1-1; D is perhaps TRBD1 (5 bases). In germline, CDR1 is MNHEY, CDR2 SMNVEV (reference sequence). The CDR3 is made up of 14 amino acids. V lost 4 bases and J 11 bases, leaving 20 bases between the germline ends. Here the CDR3 DNA reads TGTGCCAGCAGTTCCCCGAATCGGGGCTCGAACGCTTTCTTT. Translating it yields CASSSPNRGSNAFF.